This T cell receptor (beta chain) was identified in a study of the immune and genomic landscape of osteosarcoma. On the study more broadly: Patients had high-grade osteosarcoma, aged about 5-81 at diagnosis. Study findings and constraints: Immune-hot C3 tumors showed higher but still low clonality than cold C1.

Method: immunoSEQ multiplex PCR; TCRdb's copy keeps in-frame clones and lacks some. The table lists approximately 5,900 clones, 60% to 80% of them singletons. The CDR3 runs to 18 residues. Osteosarcoma specimens were post-treatment primary, local recurrence and metastasis tumors from poor-prognosis patients. As regards this clone: Antigen unknown.

This sequence originates from a human donor with osteosarcoma. Sequenced sample: osteosarcoma tumor tissue from the lung. The chain carries TRBV21-1 and TRBJ2-2; TRBD2, the D gene given by the table, was not confirmed from the DNA. TRBV21-1 is designated a pseudogene. CDR3 in DNA: TGTGCCAGCAGCGAACTGAGGGAATTAGCGGGGGGTTCCGGGGAGCTGTTTTTT. Translation: CASSELRELAGGSGELFF.